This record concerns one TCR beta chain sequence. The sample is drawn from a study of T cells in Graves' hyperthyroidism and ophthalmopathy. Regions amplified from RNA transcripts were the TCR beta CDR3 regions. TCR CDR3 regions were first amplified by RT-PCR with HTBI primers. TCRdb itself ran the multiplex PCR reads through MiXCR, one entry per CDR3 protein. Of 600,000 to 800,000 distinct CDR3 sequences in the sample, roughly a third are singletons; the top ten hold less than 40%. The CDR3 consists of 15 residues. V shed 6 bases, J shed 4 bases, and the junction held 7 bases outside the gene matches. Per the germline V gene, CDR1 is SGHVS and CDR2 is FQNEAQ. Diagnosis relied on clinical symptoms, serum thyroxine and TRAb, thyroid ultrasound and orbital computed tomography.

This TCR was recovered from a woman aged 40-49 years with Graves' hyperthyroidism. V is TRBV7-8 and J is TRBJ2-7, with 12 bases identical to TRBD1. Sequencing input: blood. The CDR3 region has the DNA TGTGCCAGCAGTACCCCGGGACAGGGGGCTTACGAGCAGTACTTC. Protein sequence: CASSTPGQGAYEQYF.